By sample share, the clone carrying this TCR beta chain is medium-sized. Its antigen is as yet unknown. CDR3 length: 17 amino acids. CDR1 LNHNV and CDR2 YYDKDF come from the germline V gene (reference sequence). J was trimmed by 4 bases and V by 6 bases; bases with no gene match: 11. This sample is part of a study of circulating CD8 cells and anti-PD-1 response in melanoma. Study at large: Every 2 weeks, patients got 3 mg/kg nivolumab intravenously.

Each library started from 15 ng of total RNA using the QIAseq Immune Repertoire TCR panel. TCRdb independently ran MiXCR on the reads; one entry per CDR3 protein. The data contain 400 to 450 distinct CDR3 sequences, 5.5% to 7% of them singletons. Live CD3+CD8+TCRalphabeta+ cells were sorted into four subsets by PD-1 and/or TIGIT. Findings and limits, study-wide: Most experiments lacked replicates.

Specimen: CD8+ T cells from PBMCs, collected at baseline or after one month of anti-PD-1 therapy (not recorded which). The TCR was taken from a human donor with melanoma. V usage is TRBV15 and J usage is TRBJ2-2; 10 nucleotides match TRBD1. CDR3 in amino acids: CATSNPSGQGLTGELFF. The CDR3 DNA reads TGTGCCACCAGTAACCCCTCGGGACAGGGGCTCACCGGGGAGCTGTTTTTT. The full variable domain, with the rest looked up from reference TRBV15 and TRBJ2-2, is DAMVIQNPRYQVTQFGKPVTLSCSQTLNHNVMYWYQQKSSQAPKLLFHYYDKDFNNEADTPDNFQSRRPNTSFCFLDIRSPGLGDTAMYLCATSNPSGQGLTGELFFGEGSRLTVL.